This T cell receptor (beta chain) originates from a study of CD8 T cells in Susac syndrome. The CDR3 is 13 amino acids. The V and J ends lost 4 bases and 1 base respectively, with 7 bases between them. In germline, CDR1 is LNHDA, CDR2 SQIVND (reference sequence). The sequenced target, TCR beta, came from blood CD8+ and CD4+ T cells. TEMRA cells were FACS-enriched, while CD8+ and CD4+ T cells were negatively isolated. Random hexamers primed reverse transcription of about 0.45 to 1 ug RNA. The method of amplification for TCR beta CDR3 was immunoSEQ multiplex PCR, covering 54 Vbeta and 13 Jbeta. Each CDR3 protein gets one entry after TCRdb re-called the immunoSEQ multiplex PCR reads with MiXCR. The sample has some 110,000 distinct CDR3 sequences; about 92% are singletons.

Sequenced material: CD4+ T cells from PBMCs. This receptor was obtained from a human donor with multiple sclerosis. The chain recombines TRBV19 with TRBJ1-1, with TRBD1 as a possible D gene (6 bases). CDR3 residues: CASSTGQNTEAFF. The CDR3 nucleotides are TGTGCCAGTAGTACGGGACAGAACACTGAAGCTTTCTTT.